This T cell receptor beta chain is from a study of blood T cell repertoires in COVID-19. Study as a whole: Sources were T cells, B-cell-depleted T cells, or PBMCs; the material itself was cDNA or gDNA.

This clone was observed a handful of times. Germline CDR1 and CDR2: SGHKS and YYEKEE (reference sequence). With 2 bases clipped from V and 6 bases from J, the junction kept 5 bases outside the gene matches. The CDR3 loop spans 14 amino acids. Sequencing was performed with immunoSEQ multiplex PCR; in TCRdb, only in-frame clones are kept and a portion is missing. The sample records 100,000 to 150,000 clones, 75% to 90% being singletons. The chain recombines TRBV5-5 with TRBJ1-2; 9 nucleotides agree with TRBD1. This sequence originates from a woman older than 75 with COVID-19, enrolled during active disease. The sequenced sample consisted of peripheral blood. The DNA for the CDR3 is TGTGCCAGCAGCTTCACAGGGGGCCTGAATGGCTACACCTTC. Protein sequence: CASSFTGGLNGYTF.